The present TCR beta chain was sequenced within a study of blood T cell repertoires in COVID-19. Background on the study: The cDNA or gDNA used as material had been derived from T cells, B-cell-depleted T cells, or PBMCs.

Enrolled through a virtual design, the participants were between roughly 18 and 95 years of age and came from about two dozen US areas. The assay was immunoSEQ multiplex PCR, and TCRdb's table has in-frame clones only and misses some. The table shows around 200,000 clones, with roughly nine tenths occurring only once. This receptor was obtained from a middle-aged woman with acute COVID-19. The sequenced sample was PBMCs or T cells enriched from blood (not recorded which).

The CDR3 protein is CARSLDILFNEQYF. DNA for the CDR3: TGTGCCAGAAGCTTGGACATCCTTTTTAACGAGCAGTACTTC. The chain is built from TRBV5-3 and TRBJ2-7, with unresolved D. TRBV5-3 is annotated as an ORF whose role is uncertain. The CDR3 consists of 14 residues. V was cut by 0 bases and J by 5 bases, with 12 bases left in between.